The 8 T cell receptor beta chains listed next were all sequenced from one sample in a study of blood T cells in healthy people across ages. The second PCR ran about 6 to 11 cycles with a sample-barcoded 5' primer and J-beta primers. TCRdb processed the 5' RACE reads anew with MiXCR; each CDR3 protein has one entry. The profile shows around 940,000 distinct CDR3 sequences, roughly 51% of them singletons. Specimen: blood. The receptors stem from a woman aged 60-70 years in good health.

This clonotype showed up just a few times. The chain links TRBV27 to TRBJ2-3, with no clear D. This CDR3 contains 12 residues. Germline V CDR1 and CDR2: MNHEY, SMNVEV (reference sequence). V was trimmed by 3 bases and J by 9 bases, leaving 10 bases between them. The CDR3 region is CASSFRLGTQYF. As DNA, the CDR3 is TGTGCCAGCAGTTTTCGGCTAGGGACGCAGTATTTT.

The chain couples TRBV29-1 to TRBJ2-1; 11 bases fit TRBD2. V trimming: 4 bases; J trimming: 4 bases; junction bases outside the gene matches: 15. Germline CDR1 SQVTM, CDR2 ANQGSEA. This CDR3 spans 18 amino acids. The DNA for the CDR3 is TGCAGCGTTGGGTCGTTTTTGGGTAGCGGGAGGGGTTACAATGAGCAGTTCTTC. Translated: CSVGSFLGSGRGYNEQFF.

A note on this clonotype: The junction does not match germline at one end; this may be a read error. CDR3 DNA: TGTGACAGCAGCCAAGCCGCGGAGACCCAGTACTTC. Its translation: CDSSQAAETQYF. This chain links TRBV3-1 with TRBJ2-5; D remains unclear. CDR3 size: 12 residues. CDR1 and CDR2 (germline): LGHDT, YNNKEL (reference sequence).

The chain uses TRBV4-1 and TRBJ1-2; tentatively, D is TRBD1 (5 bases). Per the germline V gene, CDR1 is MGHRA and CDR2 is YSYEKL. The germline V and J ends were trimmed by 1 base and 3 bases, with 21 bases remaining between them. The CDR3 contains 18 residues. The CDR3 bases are TGCGCCAGCAGCCAAGCCCATTTGTCCGAGGGGCGTTACTATGGCTACACCTTC. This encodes CASSQAHLSEGRYYGYTF.

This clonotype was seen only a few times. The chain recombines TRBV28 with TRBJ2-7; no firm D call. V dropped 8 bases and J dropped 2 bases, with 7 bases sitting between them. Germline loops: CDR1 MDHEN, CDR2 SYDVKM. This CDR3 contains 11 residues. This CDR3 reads CASGQTYEQYF. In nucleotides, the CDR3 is TGTGCCAGCGGTCAGACCTACGAGCAGTACTTC. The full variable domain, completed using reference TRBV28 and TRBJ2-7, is DVKVTQSSRYLVKRTGEKVFLECVQDMDHENMFWYRQDPGLGLRLIYFSYDVKMKEKGDIPEGYSVSREKKERFSLILESASTNQTSMYLCASGQTYEQYFGPGTRLTVT.

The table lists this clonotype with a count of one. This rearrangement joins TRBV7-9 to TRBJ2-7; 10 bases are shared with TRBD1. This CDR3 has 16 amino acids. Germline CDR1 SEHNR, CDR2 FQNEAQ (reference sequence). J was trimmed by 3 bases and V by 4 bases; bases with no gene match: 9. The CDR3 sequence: CASSWGPDRGDYEQYF. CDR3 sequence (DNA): TGTGCCAGCAGCTGGGGCCCGGACAGGGGGGACTACGAGCAGTACTTC.

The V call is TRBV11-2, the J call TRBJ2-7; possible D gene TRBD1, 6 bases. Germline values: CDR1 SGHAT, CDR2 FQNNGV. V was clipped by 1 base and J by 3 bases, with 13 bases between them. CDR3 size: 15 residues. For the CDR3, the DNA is TGTGCCAGCAGCTTAGGACAGGCGATGGGCTACGAGCAGTACTTC. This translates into CASSLGQAMGYEQYF. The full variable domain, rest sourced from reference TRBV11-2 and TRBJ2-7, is EAGVAQSPRYKIIEKRQSVAFWCNPISGHATLYWYQQILGQGPKLLIQFQNNGVVDDSQLPKDRFSAERLKGVDSTLKIQPAKLEDSAVYLCASSLGQAMGYEQYFGPGTRLTVT.

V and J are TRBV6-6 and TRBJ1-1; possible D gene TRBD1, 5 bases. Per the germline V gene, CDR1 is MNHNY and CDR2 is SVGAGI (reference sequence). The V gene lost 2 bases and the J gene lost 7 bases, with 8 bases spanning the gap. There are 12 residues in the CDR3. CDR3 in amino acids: CASSYGAYEAFF. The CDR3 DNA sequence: TGTGCCAGCAGTTACGGGGCCTATGAAGCTTTCTTT.